This TCR beta chain was observed in a study of technical replicates of blood from a handful of donors. The CDR3 sequence is 12 residues long. Germline assignment: CDR1 SNHLY and CDR2 FYNNEI. Here immunoSEQ multiplex PCR was the method, and the copy in TCRdb shows in-frame clones only, minus some. The table shows some 82,000 clones, with around 94% occurring only once. Sample: T cells isolated from PBMCs. The V gene is TRBV2, the J gene TRBJ2-3; TRBD2 matches at 9 bases. The receptor was derived from a human donor in good health. The CDR3 DNA sequence: TGTGGGGGACTAGCAATGGCAGATACGCAGTATTTT. Its translation is CGGLAMADTQYF.